The rows below give T cell receptor beta chains drawn from one sample of a study of brain T cells in children with intractable seizures. Measured with immunoSEQ multiplex PCR; TCRdb has only the in-frame clones, and not every one. Here the sample spans under 400,000 clones, nearly 95% being singletons. Sample: peripheral blood, taken roughly 5 months after surgery. The receptors shown here come from a boy less than two years old with tuberous sclerosis and intractable seizures. CDR3s include the opening cysteine and the closing phenylalanine or tryptophan. D genes are given only for firm matches. Rows may omit the clone size; those that give it use once, few, many or a size class.

D gene,clone size,V gene,J gene,CDR3 protein,CDR3 DNA
-,-,TRBV11-2,TRBJ1-2,CASSFSGPYGYTF,TGTGCCAGCAGCTTCTCTGGCCCCTATGGCTACACCTTC
TRBD1,-,TRBV19,TRBJ1-5,CASDGGQGDYSNQPQHF,TGTGCCAGCGATGGGGGACAGGGGGATTATAGCAATCAGCCCCAGCATTTT
TRBD2,once,TRBV6-5,TRBJ2-1,CASTPSGEQFF,TGTGCCAGCACCCCTAGCGGCGAGCAGTTCTTC
TRBD2,-,TRBV11-2,TRBJ2-7,CASSASGGTYEQYF,TGTGCCAGCAGCGCTAGCGGGGGCACCTACGAGCAGTACTTC
-,-,TRBV7-9,TRBJ2-7,CASSLEEAGSYEQYF,TGTGCCAGCAGCTTAGAGGAGGCCGGTTCCTACGAGCAGTACTTC
-,-,TRBV7-9,TRBJ2-3,CASSFTSDTQYF,TGTGCCAGCAGCTTCACATCAGATACGCAGTATTTT
-,few,TRBV7-9,TRBJ1-3,CASSLGNTIYF,TGTGCCAGCAGCTTGGGAAACACCATATATTTT
-,-,TRBV6-5,TRBJ2-7,CASSFFRGSSYEQYF,TGTGCCAGCAGCTTCTTCAGGGGTAGCTCCTACGAGCAGTACTTC
-,-,TRBV3-1/TRBV3-2,TRBJ1-3,CASSPHRATGNTIYF,TGTGCCAGCAGCCCTCACAGGGCTACTGGGAACACCATATATTTT
-,-,TRBV7-8,TRBJ2-7,CASSLVHGADYEQYF,TGTGCCAGCAGCTTAGTTCACGGGGCTGATTACGAGCAGTACTTC